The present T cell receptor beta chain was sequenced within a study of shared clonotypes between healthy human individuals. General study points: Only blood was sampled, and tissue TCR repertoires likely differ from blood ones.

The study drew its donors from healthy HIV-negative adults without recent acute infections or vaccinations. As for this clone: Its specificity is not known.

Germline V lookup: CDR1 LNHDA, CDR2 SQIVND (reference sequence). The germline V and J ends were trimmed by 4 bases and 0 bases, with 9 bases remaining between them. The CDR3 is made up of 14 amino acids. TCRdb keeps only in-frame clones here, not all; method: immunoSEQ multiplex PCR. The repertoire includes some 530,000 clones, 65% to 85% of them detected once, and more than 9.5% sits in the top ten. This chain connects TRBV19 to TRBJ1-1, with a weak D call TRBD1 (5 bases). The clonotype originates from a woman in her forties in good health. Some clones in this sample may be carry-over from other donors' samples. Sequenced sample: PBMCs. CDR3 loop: CASSTGPMNTEAFF. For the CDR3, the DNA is TGTGCCAGTAGTACGGGACCGATGAACACTGAAGCTTTCTTT.